The next 14 T cell receptor beta chains were all read from a single sample in a study of blood T cell repertoires in COVID-19. The table came from immunoSEQ multiplex PCR; TCRdb's copy has only in-frame clones and leaves some out. The data show about 480,000 clones, 85% to 90% seen once. The sequencing input was peripheral blood. These receptors were obtained from a woman in her fifties or sixties with COVID-19, enrolled during active disease.

Of note for this clone: Other DNA sequences from this sample encode an identical CDR3 as well. The V call is TRBV6-5, the J call TRBJ1-1; the D gene is possibly TRBD1 (6 bases). The CDR3 is 14 residues long. Trimming left V 0 bases short and J 5 bases short, with 10 bases between. Germline V gene data show CDR1 as MNHEY and CDR2 as SVGAGI. The CDR3 sequence: CASSYSGGETEAFF. CDR3 DNA: TGTGCCAGCAGTTACTCAGGGGGAGAAACTGAAGCTTTCTTT.

This chain connects TRBV11-3 to TRBJ2-1, with D possibly matching TRBD2 (5 bases). CDR1 SGHNT and CDR2 YENEEA come from the germline V gene. The CDR3 sequence is 16 residues long. The germline V and J ends were trimmed by 1 base and 0 bases, with 10 bases remaining between them. Here the CDR3 DNA reads TGTGCCAGCAGCTTAGGTATACTAGGCTCCTACAATGAGCAGTTCTTC. Translation: CASSLGILGSYNEQFF.

The rearrangement uses TRBV10-3 and TRBJ1-1; no definite D call. Germline CDR1 ENHRY, CDR2 SYGVKD. Trimming cost V 1 base and J 5 bases, with 8 bases left between them. CDR3 length equals 13 residues. CDR3 sequence: CAISELEGTEAFF. The CDR3 DNA is TGTGCCATCAGTGAGTTGGAGGGAACTGAAGCTTTCTTT.

A few counts support this clone. Additional DNA sequences in this sample encode the identical CDR3. J is TRBJ2-2 and V is TRBV7-9; 11 nucleotides align to TRBD1. Germline V gene lookup returns CDR1 SEHNR and CDR2 FQNEAQ (reference sequence). The CDR3 is 15 amino acids. V lost 5 bases and J lost 6; bases outside the gene matches: 5. In DNA, the CDR3 is TGTGCCAGCAGCCTCGGGACAGGGGGACCCGGGGAGCTGTTTTTT. Protein product: CASSLGTGGPGELFF.

V usage is TRBV12-3 or TRBV12-4 and J usage is TRBJ1-2; 7 nucleotides line up with TRBD1. J lost 7 bases, V lost 1 base, and 3 bases had no gene match. The CDR3 spans 13 residues. In nucleotides, the CDR3 is TGTGCCAGCAGTTTAGATCCAGGGGGTGGCTACACCTTC. Protein product: CASSLDPGGGYTF.

A word on this clone: The same CDR3 arises from other DNA sequences in this sample as well. The gene calls are TRBV27 and TRBJ2-2, with 10 bases fitting TRBD1. Germline V gene data show CDR1 as MNHEY and CDR2 as SMNVEV (reference sequence). V shed 3 bases and J 5 bases; nucleotides not matched to a gene: 3. CDR3 length: 15 amino acids. In nucleotides, the CDR3 is TGTGCCAGCAGTTTTGACAGGGGGCGAACCGGGGAGCTGTTTTTT. Encoded protein: CASSFDRGRTGELFF.

The chain carries TRBV5-8 and TRBJ1-2; 10 positions match TRBD1. The CDR3 sequence is 16 residues long. The J segment lost 1 base and the V segment lost 2 bases, leaving 5 bases of the junction unmatched. Germline V gene sequence: CDR1 SGHTS, CDR2 YDEGEE. In DNA form, the CDR3 reads TGTGCCAGCAGCTTCCGGGGGACAGGGGTTAACTATGGCTACACCTTC. Its protein product is CASSFRGTGVNYGYTF.

The J gene is TRBJ1-2, the V gene TRBV19, with D tentatively TRBD1 (6 bases). The V end was cut by 7 bases, the J end by 0 bases, with 15 bases between. This CDR3 is 15 amino acids long. Germline V lookup: CDR1 LNHDA, CDR2 SQIVND (reference sequence). The CDR3 reads CASIPTGQANYGYTF. DNA of the CDR3: TGTGCCAGTATCCCAACAGGGCAAGCTAACTATGGCTACACCTTC.

A few counts support this clone. V is TRBV24-1 and J is TRBJ1-4; the match to TRBD1 covers 10 bases. V lost 4 bases and J lost 8; bases outside the gene matches: 9. The CDR3 contains 16 residues. Looked up from germline, CDR1 is KGHDR and CDR2 is SFDVKD. CDR3 residues: CATSDARQGAREKLFF. DNA of the CDR3: TGTGCCACCAGTGACGCCCGACAGGGGGCAAGGGAAAAACTGTTTTTT.

The CDR3 sequence: CASSIISGFQETQYF. In nucleotides, the CDR3 is TGTGCCAGCAGCATAATTAGCGGGTTTCAAGAGACCCAGTACTTC. This chain links TRBV5-6 with TRBJ2-5, with 7 bases matching TRBD2. CDR1 SGHDT and CDR2 YYEEEE come from the germline V gene. The trim removed 4 bases at V and 2 bases at J, leaving 8 bases unmatched. This CDR3 spans 15 amino acids. The full variable domain, completed using reference TRBV5-6 and TRBJ2-5, is DAGVTQSPTHLIKTRGQQVTLRCSPKSGHDTVSWYQQALGQGPQFIFQYYEEEERQRGNFPDRFSGHQFPNYSSELNVNALLLGDSALYLCASSIISGFQETQYFGPGTRLLVL.

The rearrangement joins TRBV4-2 to TRBJ1-1; 9 bases are shared with TRBD1. The CDR3 consists of 15 residues. Germline trimming cut 5 bases from V and 4 bases from J; bases unmatched to any gene: 8. Germline CDR1 and CDR2: LGHNA and YNFKEQ. CDR3: CASSTLGQGSTEAFF. The CDR3 DNA follows: TGTGCCAGCAGCACCCTGGGACAGGGTAGCACTGAAGCTTTCTTT.

This clone has more than one count but fewer than ten. The gene calls are TRBV15 and TRBJ1-2; D gene uncertain. CDR3 size: 11 residues. V shed 2 bases and J shed 8 bases, with 6 bases lying between them. Germline V gene data show CDR1 as LNHNV and CDR2 as YYDKDF (reference sequence). The CDR3 nucleotides are TGTGCCACCAGCAGAAAGCTAGGCTACACCTTC. This gives the protein CATSRKLGYTF.

The chain is built from TRBV2 and TRBJ2-3; 14 bases agree with TRBD2. The CDR3 has 17 residues. Trimming removed 6 bases from V and 4 bases from J; junction bases left unmatched: 9. The germline V gene has CDR1 SNHLY and CDR2 FYNNEI. CDR3 in DNA: TGTGCCAGCAGCTCGACTAGCGGGGGGGCTTTCGCAGATACGCAGTATTTT. Its translation: CASSSTSGGAFADTQYF.

The chain recombines TRBV30 with TRBJ2-7; perhaps TRBD2 as D (6 bases). This CDR3 is built from 16 residues. The germline V gene has CDR1 GTSNPN and CDR2 SVGIG (reference sequence). The CDR3 sequence is CASVFGSGRTTYEQYF. CDR3 sequence (DNA): TGTGCTTCGGTTTTCGGGAGTGGCCGGACTACCTACGAGCAGTACTTC. Looking up the rest from reference TRBV30 and TRBJ2-7 gives the full variable domain: SQTIHQWPATLVQPVGSPLSLECTVEGTSNPNLYWYRQAAGRGLQLLFYSVGIGQISSEVPQNLSASRPQDRQFILSSKKLLLSDSGFYLCASVFGSGRTTYEQYFGPGTRLTVT.